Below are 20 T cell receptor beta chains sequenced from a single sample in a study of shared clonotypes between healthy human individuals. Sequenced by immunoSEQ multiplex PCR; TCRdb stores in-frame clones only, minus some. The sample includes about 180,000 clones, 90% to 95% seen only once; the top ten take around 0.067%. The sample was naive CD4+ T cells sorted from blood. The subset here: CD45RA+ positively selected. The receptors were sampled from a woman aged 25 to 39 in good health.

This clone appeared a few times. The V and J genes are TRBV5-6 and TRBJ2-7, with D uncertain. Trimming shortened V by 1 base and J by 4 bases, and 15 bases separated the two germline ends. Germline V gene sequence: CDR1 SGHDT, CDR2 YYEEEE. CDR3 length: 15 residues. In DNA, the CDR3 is TGTGCCAGCAGCTTGAGGCCCGGAGCTCGATACGAGCAGTACTTC. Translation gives CASSLRPGARYEQYF.

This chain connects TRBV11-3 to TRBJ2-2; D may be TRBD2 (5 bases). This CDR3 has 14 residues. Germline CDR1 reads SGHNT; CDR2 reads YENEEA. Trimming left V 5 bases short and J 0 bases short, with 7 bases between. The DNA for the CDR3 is TGTGCCAGCAGCGCCGGGACGAACACCGGGGAGCTGTTTTTT. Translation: CASSAGTNTGELFF.

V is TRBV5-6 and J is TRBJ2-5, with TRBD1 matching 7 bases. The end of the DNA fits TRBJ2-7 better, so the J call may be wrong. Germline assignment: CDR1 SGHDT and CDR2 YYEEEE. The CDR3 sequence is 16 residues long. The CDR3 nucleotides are TGTGCCAGCAGCTCCTCGGACAGGCCCGACTCCTACGAGCAGTACTTC. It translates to CASSSSDRPDSYEQYF.

The DNA of the CDR3 is TGTGCCAGCTCACGCGGACAGGGGGAATTCTATGGCTACACCTTC. As protein: CASSRGQGEFYGYTF. The chain is built from TRBV18 and TRBJ1-2, with 10 nucleotides matching TRBD1. The CDR3 consists of 15 residues. The V gene's germline CDR1 is KGHSH and CDR2 LQKENI. V lost 4 bases to trimming and J lost 4 bases; unmatched junction nucleotides: 6.

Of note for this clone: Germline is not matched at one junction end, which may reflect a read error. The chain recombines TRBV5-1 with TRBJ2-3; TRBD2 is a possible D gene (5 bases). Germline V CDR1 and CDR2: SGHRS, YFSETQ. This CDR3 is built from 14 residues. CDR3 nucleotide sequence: TGCGCCAGCAGATTGGATAGCGGCACAGATACGCAGTATTTT. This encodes CASRLDSGTDTQYF. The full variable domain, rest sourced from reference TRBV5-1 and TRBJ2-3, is KAGVTQTPRYLIKTRGQQVTLSCSPISGHRSVSWYQQTPGQGLQFLFEYFSETQRNKGNFPGRFSGRQFSNSRSEMNVSTLELGDSALYLCASRLDSGTDTQYFGPGTRLTVL.

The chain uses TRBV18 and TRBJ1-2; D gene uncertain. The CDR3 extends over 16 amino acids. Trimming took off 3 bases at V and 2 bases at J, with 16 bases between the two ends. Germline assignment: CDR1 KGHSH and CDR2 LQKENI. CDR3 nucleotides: TGTGCCAGCTCACCTGCCGAAGAGGGAGGGAACTATGGCTACACCTTC. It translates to CASSPAEEGGNYGYTF. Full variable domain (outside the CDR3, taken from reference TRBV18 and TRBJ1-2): NAGVMQNPRHLVRRRGQEARLRCSPMKGHSHVYWYRQLPEEGLKFMVYLQKENIIDESGMPKERFSAEFPKEGPSILRIQQVVRGDSAAYFCASSPAEEGGNYGYTFGSGTRLTVV.

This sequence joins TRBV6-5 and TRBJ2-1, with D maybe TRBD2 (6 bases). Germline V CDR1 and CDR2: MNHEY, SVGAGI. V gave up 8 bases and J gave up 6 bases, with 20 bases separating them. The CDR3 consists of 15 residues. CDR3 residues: CASGDLSEIPNEQFF. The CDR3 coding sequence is TGTGCCAGCGGGGACTTGAGCGAGATACCCAATGAGCAGTTCTTC.

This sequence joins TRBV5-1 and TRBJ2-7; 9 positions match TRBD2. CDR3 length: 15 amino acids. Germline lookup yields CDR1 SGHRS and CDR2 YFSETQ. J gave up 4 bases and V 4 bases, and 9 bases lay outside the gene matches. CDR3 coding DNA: TGCGCCAGCAGCGGGGGACTAGCACTTGTGTACGAGCAGTACTTC. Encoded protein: CASSGGLALVYEQYF. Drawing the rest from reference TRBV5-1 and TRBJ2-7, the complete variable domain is KAGVTQTPRYLIKTRGQQVTLSCSPISGHRSVSWYQQTPGQGLQFLFEYFSETQRNKGNFPGRFSGRQFSNSRSEMNVSTLELGDSALYLCASSGGLALVYEQYFGPGTRLTVT.

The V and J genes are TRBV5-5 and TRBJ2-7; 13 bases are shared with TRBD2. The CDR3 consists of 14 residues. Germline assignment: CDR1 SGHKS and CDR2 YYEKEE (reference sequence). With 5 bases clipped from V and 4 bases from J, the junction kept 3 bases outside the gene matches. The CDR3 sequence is CASSPTSGRYEQYF. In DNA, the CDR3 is TGTGCCAGCAGTCCGACTAGCGGGAGGTACGAGCAGTACTTC.

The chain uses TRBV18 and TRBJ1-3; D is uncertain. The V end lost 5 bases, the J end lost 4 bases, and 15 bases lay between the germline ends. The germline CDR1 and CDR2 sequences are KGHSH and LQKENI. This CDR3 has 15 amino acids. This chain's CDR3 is CASSSQIGVGNTIYF. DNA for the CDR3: TGTGCCAGCTCATCCCAGATTGGGGTCGGAAACACCATATATTTT.

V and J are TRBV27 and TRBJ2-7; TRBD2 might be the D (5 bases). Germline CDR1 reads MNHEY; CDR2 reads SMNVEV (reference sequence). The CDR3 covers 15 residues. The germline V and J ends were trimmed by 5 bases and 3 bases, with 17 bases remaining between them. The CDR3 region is CASSLLVGLDYEQYF. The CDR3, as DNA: TGTGCCAGCAGTCTCCTCGTCGGACTGGACTACGAGCAGTACTTC.

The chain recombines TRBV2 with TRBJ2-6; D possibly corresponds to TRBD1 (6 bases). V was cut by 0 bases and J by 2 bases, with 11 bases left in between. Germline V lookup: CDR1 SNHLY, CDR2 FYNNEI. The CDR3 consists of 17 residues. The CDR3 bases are TGTGCCAGCAGTGAAGCGAACACAGGGCCTGGGGCCAACGTCCTGACTTTC. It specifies CASSEANTGPGANVLTF.

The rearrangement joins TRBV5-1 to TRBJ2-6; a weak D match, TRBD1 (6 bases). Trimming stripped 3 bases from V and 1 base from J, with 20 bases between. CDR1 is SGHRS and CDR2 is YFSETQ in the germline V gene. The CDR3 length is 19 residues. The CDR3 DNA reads TGCGCCAGCAGCTCCCTGAGTAGGACAGCGTCATCTGGGGCCAACGTCCTGACTTTC. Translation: CASSSLSRTASSGANVLTF.

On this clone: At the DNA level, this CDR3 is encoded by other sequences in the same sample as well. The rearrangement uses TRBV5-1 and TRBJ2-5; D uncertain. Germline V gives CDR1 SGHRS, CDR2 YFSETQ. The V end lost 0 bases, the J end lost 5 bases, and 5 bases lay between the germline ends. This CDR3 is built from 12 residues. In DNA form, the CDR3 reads TGCGCCAGCAGCTTGGGACGGGAGACCCAGTACTTC. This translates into CASSLGRETQYF.

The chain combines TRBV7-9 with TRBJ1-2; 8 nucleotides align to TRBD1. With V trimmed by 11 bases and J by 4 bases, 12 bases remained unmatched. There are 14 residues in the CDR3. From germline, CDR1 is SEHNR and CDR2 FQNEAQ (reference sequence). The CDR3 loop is CAGRQGPQGYGYTF. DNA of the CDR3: TGTGCCGGAAGACAGGGGCCGCAGGGCTATGGCTACACCTTC.

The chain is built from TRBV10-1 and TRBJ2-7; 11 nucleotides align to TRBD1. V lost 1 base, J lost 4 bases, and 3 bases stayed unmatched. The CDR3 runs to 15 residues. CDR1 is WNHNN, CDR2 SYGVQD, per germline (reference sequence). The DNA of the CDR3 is TGCGCCAGCAGTGAGTTGGACAGGGGGCTATACGAGCAGTACTTC. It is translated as CASSELDRGLYEQYF.

The CDR3 region is CASALQGAMSNQPQHF. The DNA for the CDR3 is TGTGCCAGTGCTTTACAGGGGGCTATGAGCAATCAGCCCCAGCATTTT. The rearrangement joins TRBV19 to TRBJ1-5, with TRBD1 matching 9 bases. V shed 8 bases and J 1 base; nucleotides not matched to a gene: 9. This CDR3 is 16 amino acids long. The germline V gene encodes CDR1 LNHDA and CDR2 SQIVND (reference sequence).

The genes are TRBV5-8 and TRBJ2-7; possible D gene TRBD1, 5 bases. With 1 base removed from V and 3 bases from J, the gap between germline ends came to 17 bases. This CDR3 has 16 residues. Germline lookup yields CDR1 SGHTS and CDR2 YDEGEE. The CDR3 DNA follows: TGTGCCAGCAGCTTGCCTTTAAGGCAGGGATACTACGAGCAGTACTTC. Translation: CASSLPLRQGYYEQYF.

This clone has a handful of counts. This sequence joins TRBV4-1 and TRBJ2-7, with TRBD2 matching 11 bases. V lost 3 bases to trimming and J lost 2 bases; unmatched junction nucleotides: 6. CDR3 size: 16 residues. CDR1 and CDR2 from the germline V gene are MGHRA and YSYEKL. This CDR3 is CASSQPTSGRAYEQYF. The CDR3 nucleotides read TGCGCCAGCAGCCAGCCTACTAGCGGGAGAGCCTACGAGCAGTACTTC.

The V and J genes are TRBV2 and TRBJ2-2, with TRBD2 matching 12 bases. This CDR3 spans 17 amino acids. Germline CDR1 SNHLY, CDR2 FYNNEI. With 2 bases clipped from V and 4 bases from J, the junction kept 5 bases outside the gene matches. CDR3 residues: CASSELEGLAGTGELFF. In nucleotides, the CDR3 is TGTGCCAGCAGTGAACTCGAGGGACTAGCGGGCACCGGGGAGCTGTTTTTT.